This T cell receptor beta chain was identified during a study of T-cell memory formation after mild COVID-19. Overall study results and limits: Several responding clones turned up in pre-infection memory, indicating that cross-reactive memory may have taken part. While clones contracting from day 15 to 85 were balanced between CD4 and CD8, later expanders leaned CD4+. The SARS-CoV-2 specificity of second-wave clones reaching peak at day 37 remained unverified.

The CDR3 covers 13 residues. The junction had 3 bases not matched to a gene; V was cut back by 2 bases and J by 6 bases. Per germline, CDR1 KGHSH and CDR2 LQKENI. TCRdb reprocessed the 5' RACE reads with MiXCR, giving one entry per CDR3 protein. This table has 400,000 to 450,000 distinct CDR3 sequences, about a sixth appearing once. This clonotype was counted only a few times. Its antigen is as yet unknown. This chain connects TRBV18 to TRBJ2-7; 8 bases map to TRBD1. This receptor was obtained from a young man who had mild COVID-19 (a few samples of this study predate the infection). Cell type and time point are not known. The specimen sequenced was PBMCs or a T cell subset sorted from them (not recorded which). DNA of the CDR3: TGTGCCAGCTCACCAGGACAGGGCGGCGAGCAGTACGTC. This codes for CASSPGQGGEQYV.